These 9 T cell receptor beta chains were all obtained from the same sample, sequenced in a study of post-analysis software for immune sequencing data. Included in the TCR beta cDNA libraries were unique molecular identifiers. TCRdb fed the PCR reads into MiXCR, producing one record per CDR3 protein. The sample lists some 690,000 distinct CDR3 sequences; approximately 30% were seen once. These receptors' targets are unknown. Overall study results and limits: In patients, about 5 TRBV segments were more frequent than in controls, with TRBV5-6, TRBV5-1 and TRBV20-1 among them.

Source material: blood. These receptors originate from a girl under 18 with multiple sclerosis.

The CDR3 nucleotides are TGCGCCAGCAGCTTAGAATCAGGGGCCTCTGGAAACACCATATATTTT. Encoded protein: CASSLESGASGNTIYF. The chain links TRBV5-1 to TRBJ1-3; tentative D call: TRBD1 (6 bases). Germline loops: CDR1 SGHRS, CDR2 YFSETQ. This CDR3 region has 16 residues. Trimming removed 2 bases at V and 0 bases at J, with 12 bases between. Filled out from reference TRBV5-1 and TRBJ1-3, the complete variable domain reads KAGVTQTPRYLIKTRGQQVTLSCSPISGHRSVSWYQQTPGQGLQFLFEYFSETQRNKGNFPGRFSGRQFSNSRSEMNVSTLELGDSALYLCASSLESGASGNTIYFGEGSWLTVV.

The J gene is TRBJ2-5, the V gene TRBV27; 8 bases fit TRBD1. The germline CDR1 and CDR2 sequences are MNHEY and SMNVEV (reference sequence). With V trimmed by 2 bases and J by 2 bases, 7 bases remained unmatched. The CDR3 consists of 16 residues. CDR3 sequence: CASSLRLDRAQETQYF. The CDR3 DNA reads as TGTGCCAGCAGTTTAAGGTTGGACAGGGCGCAAGAGACCCAGTACTTC.

This clonotype has a count of ten or more. The rearrangement links TRBV28 to TRBJ2-5; D call uncertain. V was trimmed by 5 bases and J by 5 bases, leaving 18 bases between them. The CDR3 totals 15 residues. Germline V gene lookup returns CDR1 MDHEN and CDR2 SYDVKM. The CDR3 coding sequence is TGTGCCAGCAGTGACCCGGGTGGGCCCCGGGAGACCCAGTACTTC. This translates into CASSDPGGPRETQYF.

To note about this clonotype: This could be a read error, since a much larger clone is one nucleotide away. The chain couples TRBV29-1 to TRBJ2-1, with TRBD1 matching over 9 bases. The CDR3 is made up of 14 amino acids. Germline CDR1 and CDR2: SQVTM and ANQGSEA. Losses at the gene ends were 5 bases for V and 4 bases for J; bases not matched to a gene: 6. CDR3 in DNA: TGCAGCGTTATTGGGGACAGGGATTACAATGAGCAGTTCTTC. Encoded protein: CSVIGDRDYNEQFF.

This clonotype was seen only once. This sequence joins TRBV14 and TRBJ1-2, with a weak D call TRBD1 (5 bases). The CDR3 has 16 amino acids. The V end was cut by 5 bases, the J end by 4 bases, with 20 bases between. The V gene's germline CDR1 is SGHDN and CDR2 FVKESK. The CDR3 protein is CASSIEGAPLCYGYTF. The CDR3 DNA is TGTGCCAGCAGCATAGAAGGGGCACCCTTATGCTATGGCTACACCTTC.

This rearrangement joins TRBV20-1 to TRBJ2-2; the D is unclear. The CDR3 totals 16 residues. Per the germline V gene, CDR1 is DFQATT and CDR2 is SNEGSKA (reference sequence). Deletions cut 2 bases from V and 3 bases from J, with 16 bases between. The CDR3 loop is CSARRGGVHHTGELFF. The CDR3 DNA reads TGCAGTGCTAGAAGAGGCGGAGTTCATCACACCGGGGAGCTGTTTTTT.

The CDR3 coding sequence is TGTGCCAGCAGCGAGACAGTATCTGAAGCTTTCTTT. Its translation: CASSETVSEAFF. This chain connects TRBV28 to TRBJ1-1; D is perhaps TRBD1 (5 bases). The CDR3 is made up of 12 amino acids. V lost 6 bases to trimming and J lost 6 bases, with 11 bases between them. Germline CDR1 and CDR2: MDHEN and SYDVKM.

A remark on this clonotype: This could be a read error, since a much larger clone is one nucleotide away. This chain links TRBV20-1 with TRBJ2-1; 10 bases match TRBD2. V shed 3 bases and J 8 bases; nucleotides not matched to a gene: 10. This CDR3 comprises 15 residues. Germline V gene sequence: CDR1 DFQATT, CDR2 SNEGSKA (reference sequence). CDR3 loop: CSARGASGSIDEQFF. The CDR3 nucleotides are TGCAGTGCTAGGGGAGCTAGCGGGAGCATAGATGAGCAGTTCTTC.

This chain joins TRBV20-1 and TRBJ2-1; tentatively, D is TRBD2 (6 bases). The V gene lost 0 bases and the J gene lost 9 bases, with 18 bases spanning the gap. Per the germline V gene, CDR1 is DFQATT and CDR2 is SNEGSKA (reference sequence). The CDR3 spans 15 residues. The CDR3 reads CSARDAGPQWGEQFF. The CDR3, as DNA: TGCAGTGCTAGAGATGCGGGACCCCAATGGGGTGAGCAGTTCTTC.